Listed below are T cell receptor beta chains from one sample, sequenced in a study of T cell responses to AZD1222 COVID-19 vaccine. Using immunoSEQ multiplex PCR, the repertoire was profiled, and TCRdb retains in-frame clones only, with some absent. In the table there are under 150,000 clones, about 92% of which are singletons. The sequenced sample was peripheral blood, obtained on day 0 of AZD1222 vaccination. Receptors originate from an adult in good health. Each CDR3 is given with its conserved first and last residue. The D gene is left open where the match is weak. Only part of the rows carry a size: once, few, many, or a class if the clone is expanded.

clone size: -; V gene: TRBV19; J gene: TRBJ1-2; D gene: TRBD1; CDR3 protein: CASSRQGTYGYTF; CDR3 DNA: TGTGCCAGTAGTAGACAGGGAACCTATGGCTACACCTTC
clone size: -; V gene: TRBV6-5; J gene: TRBJ2-7; D gene: -; CDR3 protein: CASSYSKQGNEQYF; CDR3 DNA: TGTGCCAGCAGTTACTCGAAACAGGGTAACGAGCAGTACTTC
clone size: -; V gene: TRBV11-2; J gene: TRBJ2-3; D gene: TRBD2; CDR3 protein: CASSPPLAGSTDTQYF; CDR3 DNA: TGTGCCAGCAGCCCGCCTCTAGCGGGGAGCACAGATACGCAGTATTTT
clone size: -; V gene: TRBV28; J gene: TRBJ1-1; D gene: -; CDR3 protein: CASSFAGQGAFF; CDR3 DNA: TGTGCCAGCAGTTTCGCCGGGCAGGGGGCTTTCTTT
clone size: -; V gene: TRBV4-1; J gene: TRBJ1-1; D gene: TRBD1; CDR3 protein: CASSQVGDRADVNTEAFF; CDR3 DNA: TGCGCCAGCAGCCAAGTGGGGGACAGGGCCGATGTGAACACTGAAGCTTTCTTT
clone size: -; V gene: TRBV7-6; J gene: TRBJ2-1; D gene: TRBD2; CDR3 protein: CASSSPRKGGRDYNEQFF; CDR3 DNA: TGTGCCAGCAGCTCGCCCCGAAAGGGCGGGAGAGACTACAATGAGCAGTTCTTC
clone size: -; V gene: TRBV18; J gene: TRBJ2-5; D gene: TRBD2; CDR3 protein: CASSPLGTSGSRETQYF; CDR3 DNA: TGTGCCAGCTCACCACTAGGGACTAGCGGGAGTCGGGAGACCCAGTACTTC
clone size: -; V gene: TRBV5-1; J gene: TRBJ2-7; D gene: TRBD2; CDR3 protein: CASSLVTSGRLYEQYF; CDR3 DNA: TGCGCCAGCAGCTTGGTTACTAGCGGGAGACTATACGAGCAGTACTTC
clone size: few; V gene: TRBV6-2/TRBV6-3; J gene: TRBJ2-7; D gene: -; CDR3 protein: CASSYEGGSYEQYF; CDR3 DNA: TGTGCCAGCAGTTACGAGGGTGGGTCCTACGAGCAGTACTTC
clone size: -; V gene: TRBV24-1; J gene: TRBJ2-3; D gene: -; CDR3 protein: CATSPGQRTDTQYF; CDR3 DNA: TGTGCCACCAGTCCGGGACAACGCACAGATACGCAGTATTTT
clone size: -; V gene: TRBV18; J gene: TRBJ2-2; D gene: -; CDR3 protein: CASSPRAEGGELFF; CDR3 DNA: TGTGCCAGCTCACCAAGGGCCGAGGGCGGGGAGCTGTTTTTT
clone size: -; V gene: TRBV30; J gene: TRBJ2-5; D gene: TRBD1; CDR3 protein: CAWSGTGGETQYF; CDR3 DNA: TGTGCCTGGAGTGGGACAGGGGGAGAGACCCAGTACTTC
clone size: -; V gene: TRBV5-5; J gene: TRBJ1-1; D gene: TRBD1; CDR3 protein: CASLGGLAAFF; CDR3 DNA: TGTGCCAGCCTAGGGGGCTTGGCAGCTTTCTTT
clone size: -; V gene: TRBV6-5; J gene: TRBJ1-2; D gene: TRBD1; CDR3 protein: CATTTGTGFYGYTF; CDR3 DNA: TGTGCCACCACTACCGGGACAGGGTTCTATGGCTACACCTTC
clone size: -; V gene: TRBV5-6; J gene: TRBJ2-3; D gene: TRBD1; CDR3 protein: CASSIYRGIGTDTQYF; CDR3 DNA: TGTGCCAGCAGTATCTACAGGGGAATCGGCACAGATACGCAGTATTTT
clone size: once; V gene: TRBV3-1/TRBV3-2; J gene: TRBJ1-2; D gene: -; CDR3 protein: CASSHSLGRQDSTYGYTF; CDR3 DNA: TGTGCCAGCAGCCACTCCCTTGGTCGACAGGATTCTACGTATGGCTACACCTTC
clone size: -; V gene: TRBV27; J gene: TRBJ1-2; D gene: -; CDR3 protein: CASSLSILRGTGNGYTF; CDR3 DNA: TGTGCCAGCAGTTTATCGATTTTGCGGGGAACAGGGAATGGCTACACCTTC
clone size: -; V gene: TRBV12-3/TRBV12-4; J gene: TRBJ2-1; D gene: TRBD1; CDR3 protein: CASSDRGLEFF; CDR3 DNA: TGTGCCAGCAGCGACAGGGGGCTGGAGTTCTTC
clone size: -; V gene: TRBV5-6; J gene: TRBJ2-3; D gene: -; CDR3 protein: CASSLVGGSDTQYF; CDR3 DNA: TGTGCCAGCAGCTTGGTGGGGGGCTCAGATACGCAGTATTTT
clone size: -; V gene: TRBV5-1; J gene: TRBJ2-3; D gene: TRBD2; CDR3 protein: CASTWTSGSTDTQYF; CDR3 DNA: TGCGCCAGCACCTGGACTAGCGGGAGCACAGATACGCAGTATTTT
clone size: -; V gene: TRBV11-2; J gene: TRBJ2-2; D gene: -; CDR3 protein: CASSLYFSTGELFF; CDR3 DNA: TGTGCCAGCAGTTTATACTTCAGCACCGGGGAGCTGTTTTTT
clone size: -; V gene: TRBV7-2; J gene: TRBJ1-5; D gene: -; CDR3 protein: CASQSGWGDPQHF; CDR3 DNA: TGTGCCAGCCAATCTGGGTGGGGCGACCCCCAGCATTTT
clone size: medium-sized; V gene: TRBV6-1; J gene: TRBJ2-5; D gene: -; CDR3 protein: CASSFPGARQETQYF; CDR3 DNA: TGTGCCAGCAGTTTCCCAGGGGCCCGCCAAGAGACCCAGTACTTC
clone size: -; V gene: TRBV5-6; J gene: TRBJ1-5; D gene: -; CDR3 protein: CASSPGGGGSNQPQHF; CDR3 DNA: TGTGCCAGCAGCCCGGGGGGAGGGGGAAGCAATCAGCCCCAGCATTTT
clone size: -; V gene: TRBV19; J gene: TRBJ2-2; D gene: TRBD2; CDR3 protein: CASSRGLAGGNTGELFF; CDR3 DNA: TGTGCCAGTAGTAGGGGACTAGCGGGAGGAAACACCGGGGAGCTGTTTTTT
clone size: -; V gene: TRBV2; J gene: TRBJ1-5; D gene: -; CDR3 protein: CASSEWNTQPQHF; CDR3 DNA: TGTGCCAGCAGTGAGTGGAATACTCAGCCCCAGCATTTT
clone size: -; V gene: TRBV14; J gene: TRBJ2-2; D gene: TRBD2; CDR3 protein: CASSLEKDWTSAGELFF; CDR3 DNA: TGTGCCAGCAGCCTCGAGAAGGACTGGACTAGCGCTGGGGAGCTGTTTTTT
clone size: -; V gene: TRBV6-2/TRBV6-3; J gene: TRBJ2-7; D gene: -; CDR3 protein: CASSYSRWRNYEQYF; CDR3 DNA: TGTGCCAGCAGTTACTCTCGCTGGCGGAACTACGAGCAGTACTTC
clone size: -; V gene: TRBV12-3/TRBV12-4; J gene: TRBJ1-2; D gene: -; CDR3 protein: CASSPRGSRGYTF; CDR3 DNA: TGTGCCAGCAGTCCCCGGGGGTCTCGAGGCTACACCTTC
clone size: -; V gene: TRBV5-4; J gene: TRBJ2-7; D gene: -; CDR3 protein: CASSLRTEGGYEQYF; CDR3 DNA: TGTGCCAGCAGCTTGAGGACAGAGGGGGGTTACGAGCAGTACTTC
clone size: -; V gene: TRBV6-5; J gene: TRBJ1-2; D gene: TRBD1; CDR3 protein: CASSYSTGEVNYGYTF; CDR3 DNA: TGTGCCAGCAGTTACTCGACAGGGGAAGTAAACTATGGCTACACCTTC
clone size: -; V gene: TRBV7-2; J gene: TRBJ1-2; D gene: -; CDR3 protein: CASSGGNYGYTF; CDR3 DNA: TGTGCCAGCAGCGGGGGGAACTATGGCTACACCTTC
clone size: -; V gene: TRBV4-3; J gene: TRBJ1-4; D gene: -; CDR3 protein: CASSQDWGPGEKLFF; CDR3 DNA: TGCGCCAGCAGCCAAGATTGGGGGCCCGGTGAAAAACTGTTTTTT
clone size: -; V gene: TRBV4-3; J gene: TRBJ2-2; D gene: TRBD1; CDR3 protein: CASSQDWSGTGRELFF; CDR3 DNA: TGCGCCAGCAGCCAAGATTGGTCCGGGACAGGTCGGGAGCTGTTTTTT
clone size: -; V gene: TRBV19; J gene: TRBJ1-1; D gene: TRBD1; CDR3 protein: CASSIRQGPTNTEAFF; CDR3 DNA: TGTGCCAGTAGTATCCGACAGGGACCGACGAACACTGAAGCTTTCTTT
clone size: -; V gene: TRBV6-2/TRBV6-3; J gene: TRBJ2-5; D gene: TRBD1; CDR3 protein: CASSYFQGAQYF; CDR3 DNA: TGTGCCAGCAGTTACTTTCAGGGGGCCCAGTACTTC
clone size: -; V gene: TRBV4-2; J gene: TRBJ2-7; D gene: TRBD1; CDR3 protein: CASSQGQGTYEQYF; CDR3 DNA: TGTGCCAGCAGCCAAGGACAGGGCACCTACGAGCAGTACTTC
clone size: once; V gene: TRBV19; J gene: TRBJ2-7; D gene: TRBD1; CDR3 protein: CASSSTGGGEQYF; CDR3 DNA: TGTGCCAGTAGTAGCACAGGGGGAGGTGAGCAGTACTTC
clone size: -; V gene: TRBV6-5; J gene: TRBJ2-7; D gene: TRBD2; CDR3 protein: CASSSHSGGANEQYF; CDR3 DNA: TGTGCCAGCAGTTCTCATAGCGGGGGGGCAAACGAGCAGTACTTC
clone size: -; V gene: TRBV9; J gene: TRBJ2-1; D gene: TRBD2; CDR3 protein: CASSASGSFAYEQFF; CDR3 DNA: TGTGCCAGCAGCGCTAGCGGGAGTTTTGCTTATGAGCAGTTCTTC
clone size: -; V gene: TRBV5-4; J gene: TRBJ2-3; D gene: TRBD2; CDR3 protein: CASSFEAGGASTDTQYF; CDR3 DNA: TGTGCCAGCAGCTTTGAGGCGGGGGGGGCTAGCACAGATACGCAGTATTTT
clone size: -; V gene: TRBV15; J gene: TRBJ1-1; D gene: -; CDR3 protein: CATSRVEGRNTEAFF; CDR3 DNA: TGTGCCACCAGCAGAGTGGAAGGGAGGAACACTGAAGCTTTCTTT
clone size: -; V gene: TRBV9; J gene: TRBJ1-2; D gene: -; CDR3 protein: CASSLNYGYTF; CDR3 DNA: TGTGCCAGCAGCCTAAACTATGGCTACACCTTC
clone size: -; V gene: TRBV3-1/TRBV3-2; J gene: TRBJ1-3; D gene: -; CDR3 protein: CASSQDNVGDPNSGNTIYF; CDR3 DNA: TGTGCCAGCAGCCAAGATAATGTCGGGGACCCGAACTCTGGAAACACCATATATTTT
clone size: -; V gene: TRBV19; J gene: TRBJ2-1; D gene: TRBD2; CDR3 protein: CASSIIAGGSYNEQFF; CDR3 DNA: TGTGCCAGTAGTATTATAGCGGGTGGCTCCTACAATGAGCAGTTCTTC
clone size: -; V gene: TRBV19; J gene: TRBJ2-3; D gene: TRBD2; CDR3 protein: CASKREGRWRATDTQYF; CDR3 DNA: TGTGCCAGTAAGCGGGAGGGCCGTTGGAGAGCCACAGATACGCAGTATTTT
clone size: -; V gene: TRBV29-1; J gene: TRBJ1-5; D gene: -; CDR3 protein: CSVAPGVNQPQHF; CDR3 DNA: TGCAGCGTCGCCCCAGGTGTTAATCAGCCCCAGCATTTT
clone size: -; V gene: TRBV25-1; J gene: TRBJ1-2; D gene: -; CDR3 protein: CASSDGQALYGYTF; CDR3 DNA: TGTGCCAGCAGTGATGGGCAGGCCTTATATGGCTACACCTTC
clone size: -; V gene: TRBV7-2; J gene: TRBJ1-2; D gene: TRBD1; CDR3 protein: CASNRQGVSYGYTF; CDR3 DNA: TGTGCCAGCAACCGACAGGGTGTAAGCTATGGCTACACCTTC
clone size: once; V gene: TRBV19; J gene: TRBJ1-1; D gene: TRBD1; CDR3 protein: CASSIGTGGAEAFF; CDR3 DNA: TGTGCCAGTAGTATCGGGACAGGGGGAGCAGAAGCTTTCTTT
clone size: few; V gene: TRBV7-8; J gene: TRBJ2-3; D gene: -; CDR3 protein: CASSLSGGTDTQYF; CDR3 DNA: TGTGCCAGCAGCTTATCGGGGGGCACAGATACGCAGTATTTT
clone size: -; V gene: TRBV6-5; J gene: TRBJ2-7; D gene: TRBD1; CDR3 protein: CASNRQGKIYEQYF; CDR3 DNA: TGTGCCAGCAACCGACAGGGGAAAATCTACGAGCAGTACTTC
clone size: -; V gene: TRBV6-1; J gene: TRBJ2-7; D gene: TRBD2; CDR3 protein: CASSETSGPSYEQYF; CDR3 DNA: TGTGCCAGCAGTGAAACTAGCGGGCCCTCCTACGAGCAGTACTTC
clone size: -; V gene: TRBV4-3; J gene: TRBJ2-3; D gene: -; CDR3 protein: CASSYRPDGTDTQYF; CDR3 DNA: TGCGCCAGCAGCTACCGTCCGGACGGAACAGATACGCAGTATTTT
clone size: -; V gene: TRBV19; J gene: TRBJ2-1; D gene: -; CDR3 protein: CASSGVLSYNEQFF; CDR3 DNA: TGTGCCAGTAGTGGAGTCCTCTCCTACAATGAGCAGTTCTTC
clone size: -; V gene: TRBV7-8; J gene: TRBJ1-2; D gene: -; CDR3 protein: CASSLGGTHYGYTF; CDR3 DNA: TGTGCCAGCAGCTTAGGAGGGACCCACTATGGCTACACCTTC
clone size: -; V gene: TRBV3-1/TRBV3-2; J gene: TRBJ1-3; D gene: -; CDR3 protein: CASSEQGSGNTIYF; CDR3 DNA: TGTGCCAGCAGTGAACAGGGCTCTGGAAACACCATATATTTT
clone size: -; V gene: TRBV25-1; J gene: TRBJ1-1; D gene: TRBD1; CDR3 protein: CARKGTGDHLNTEAFF; CDR3 DNA: TGTGCCAGGAAAGGGACAGGGGATCACCTGAACACTGAAGCTTTCTTT